Listed below are T cell receptor beta chains from one sample, sequenced in a study of response to subunit inactivated influenza vaccine. One entry per CDR3 protein, called by TCRdb with MiXCR from the RT-PCR reads. The sample has more than 250,000 distinct CDR3 sequences; about a fifth are singletons. Source: PBMCs from blood, taken about 19 months after vaccination. The receptors originated from a man aged 45-69 years who received an inactivated influenza vaccine. CDR3s include the opening cysteine and the closing phenylalanine or tryptophan. The order of the fields is V gene, J gene, CDR3 protein.

V: TRBV9; J: TRBJ1-2; CDR3: CASSEGTGYNYGYTF
V: TRBV6-1; J: TRBJ1-6; CDR3: CASSEGQGHSLYNSPLHF
V: TRBV20-1; J: TRBJ2-7; CDR3: CSARGSGGLYEQYF
V: TRBV15; J: TRBJ2-5; CDR3: CATSRGQETQYF
V: TRBV18; J: TRBJ2-7; CDR3: CASSPGGQSSYEQYF
V: TRBV20-1; J: TRBJ2-3; CDR3: CSAKRTGVAGYTQYF
V: TRBV10-3; J: TRBJ1-1; CDR3: CAISDREGGTEAFF
V: TRBV9; J: TRBJ1-1; CDR3: CASSAIPGTEAFF
V: TRBV19; J: TRBJ1-1; CDR3: CASSPPWIAGRSYTEAFF
V: TRBV10-2; J: TRBJ1-6; CDR3: CASTRTGSSPLHF
V: TRBV20-1; J: TRBJ2-1; CDR3: CSAAGTSGGNEQFF
V: TRBV5-1; J: TRBJ2-1; CDR3: CASKITGTGSYNEQFF
V: TRBV7-2; J: TRBJ1-5; CDR3: CASSAGQASNQPQHF
V: TRBV27; J: TRBJ2-3; CDR3: CASSLSVRRGTQYF
V: TRBV4-1; J: TRBJ1-4; CDR3: CASSQEENLDEKLFF
V: TRBV6-2/TRBV6-3; J: TRBJ1-5; CDR3: CASSYGVRDRGYSNQPQHF
V: TRBV7-9; J: TRBJ2-1; CDR3: CASSSSGGPFF
V: TRBV14; J: TRBJ1-1; CDR3: CASSQVQGASEAFF
V: TRBV6-2/TRBV6-3; J: TRBJ1-1; CDR3: CASSYEGWAEAFF
V: TRBV29-1; J: TRBJ2-1; CDR3: CSFQQGVEQFF
V: TRBV3-1; J: TRBJ1-3; CDR3: CASSHGPGTQNTIYF
V: TRBV3-1; J: TRBJ2-7; CDR3: CASSQETGRVSYEQYF
V: TRBV14; J: TRBJ1-2; CDR3: CASSQEGRPNYGYTF
V: TRBV7-8; J: TRBJ2-2; CDR3: CASSPDRIKGELFF
V: TRBV30; J: TRBJ2-1; CDR3: CAWSVLGQGALGQFF
V: TRBV6-5; J: TRBJ1-5; CDR3: CASSYSNGGRQPQHF
V: TRBV7-2; J: TRBJ2-7; CDR3: CASSPLAGTYEQYF
V: TRBV6-1; J: TRBJ1-5; CDR3: CASSGGELVRPSNQPQHF
V: TRBV29-1; J: TRBJ1-2; CDR3: CSVEIAGWNGYTF
V: TRBV10-3; J: TRBJ2-5; CDR3: CAISESGPSGQETQYF
V: TRBV20-1; J: TRBJ2-1; CDR3: CSARDRREGGNEQFF
V: TRBV3-1; J: TRBJ1-1; CDR3: CASSQGAGPEAFF
V: TRBV3-1; J: TRBJ1-1; CDR3: CASSARGGGTEAFF